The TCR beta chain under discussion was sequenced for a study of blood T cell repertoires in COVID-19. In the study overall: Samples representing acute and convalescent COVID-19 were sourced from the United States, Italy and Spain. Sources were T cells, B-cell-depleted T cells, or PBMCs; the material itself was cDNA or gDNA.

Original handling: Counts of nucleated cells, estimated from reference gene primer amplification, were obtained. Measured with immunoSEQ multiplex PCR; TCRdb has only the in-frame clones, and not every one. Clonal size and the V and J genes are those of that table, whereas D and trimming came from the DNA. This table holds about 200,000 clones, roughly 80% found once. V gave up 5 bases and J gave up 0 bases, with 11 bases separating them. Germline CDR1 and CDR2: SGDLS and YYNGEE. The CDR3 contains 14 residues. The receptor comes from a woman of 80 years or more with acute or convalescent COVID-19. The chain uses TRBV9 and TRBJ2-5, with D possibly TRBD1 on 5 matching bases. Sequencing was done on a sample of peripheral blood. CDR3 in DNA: TGTGCCAGCAGTACTCGACAGTACCAAGAGACCCAGTACTTC. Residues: CASSTRQYQETQYF.